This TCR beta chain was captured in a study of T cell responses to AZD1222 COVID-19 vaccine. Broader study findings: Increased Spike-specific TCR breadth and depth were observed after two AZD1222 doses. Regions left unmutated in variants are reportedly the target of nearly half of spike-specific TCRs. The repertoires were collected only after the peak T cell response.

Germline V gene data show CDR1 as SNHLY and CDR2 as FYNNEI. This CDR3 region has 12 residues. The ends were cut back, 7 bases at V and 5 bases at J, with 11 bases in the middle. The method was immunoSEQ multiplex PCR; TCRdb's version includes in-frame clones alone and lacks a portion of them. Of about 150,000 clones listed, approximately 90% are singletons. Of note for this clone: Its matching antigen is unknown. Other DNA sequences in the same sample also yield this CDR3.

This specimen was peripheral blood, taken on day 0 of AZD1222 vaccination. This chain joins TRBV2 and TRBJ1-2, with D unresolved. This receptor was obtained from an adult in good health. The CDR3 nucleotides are TGTGCCAGCACTCGGGTCGGGTATGGCTACACCTTC. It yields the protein CASTRVGYGYTF.